The next 11 T cell receptor beta chains were all read from a single sample in a study of immune reconstitution after stem cell transplant in scleroderma. TCRdb processed the RT-PCR reads anew with MiXCR; each CDR3 protein has one entry. The sample lists roughly 5,000 distinct CDR3 sequences, less than 8.5% occurring once. This specimen was taken before or after autologous hematopoietic stem cell transplantation (not recorded which). The origin of the receptors is a male donor with systemic sclerosis.

This clonotype was recorded a few times. The chain carries TRBV12-3 or TRBV12-4 and TRBJ2-5; D remains ambiguous. This CDR3 contains 11 residues. V gave up 5 bases and J gave up 5 bases, with 6 bases separating them. CDR3 bases: TGTGCCAGCAGTCCCGGGGAGACCCAGTACTTC. Amino acids: CASSPGETQYF.

This clonotype is large (0.1 to 1%) by share. The CDR3 bases are TGTGCCAGCAGTAACCCGGGACTAGCGGGATACGAGCAGTACTTC. The encoded protein is CASSNPGLAGYEQYF. This chain links TRBV6-2 or TRBV6-3 with TRBJ2-7; the match to TRBD2 covers 13 bases. V was clipped by 5 bases and J by 4 bases; unmatched bases: 5. Germline V lookup: CDR1 MNHEY, CDR2 SVGEGT. The CDR3 is 15 residues long.

This clonotype turned up a few times. This CDR3 reads CASSLQENTGELFF. As DNA, the CDR3 is TGTGCCAGCAGTTTACAGGAGAACACCGGGGAGCTGTTTTTT. V and J are TRBV12-3 or TRBV12-4 and TRBJ2-2, with D unclear. With 2 bases removed from V and 1 base from J, the gap between germline ends came to 5 bases. The CDR3 covers 14 residues.

V usage is TRBV5-1 and J usage is TRBJ2-1, with 12 bases identical to TRBD2. The CDR3 contains 16 residues. The trim removed 4 bases at V and 2 bases at J, leaving 4 bases unmatched. From germline, CDR1 is SGHRS and CDR2 YFSETQ. CDR3 nucleotide sequence: TGCGCCAGCAGCGGGGGGACTAGCGGGCCCTACAATGAGCAGTTCTTC. This sequence encodes CASSGGTSGPYNEQFF.

The CDR3 nucleotides read TGTGCCAGCAGTTTGGGACCGCTCTATAATGAAAAACTGTTTTTT. This gives the protein CASSLGPLYNEKLFF. The chain combines TRBV27 with TRBJ1-4, with TRBD1 as a possible D gene (5 bases). This CDR3 has 15 residues. Trimming cost V 3 bases and J 4 bases, with 12 bases left between them. Germline V gives CDR1 MNHEY, CDR2 SMNVEV (reference sequence).

Sample share makes this clonotype medium-sized (0.01 to 0.1%). The chain combines TRBV7-2 with TRBJ2-5, with D unclear. Trimming stripped 0 bases from V and 0 bases from J, with 2 bases between. This CDR3 contains 13 residues. Per the germline V gene, CDR1 is SGHTA and CDR2 is FQGNSA. CDR3 residues: CASSLAHQETQYF. For the CDR3, the DNA is TGTGCCAGCAGCTTAGCACACCAAGAGACCCAGTACTTC.

The V and J genes are TRBV5-1 and TRBJ2-3, with unresolved D. Trimming stripped 3 bases from V and 1 base from J, with 12 bases between. The CDR3 runs to 15 residues. Germline-derived CDR1 and CDR2 are SGHRS and YFSETQ. Here the CDR3 reads CASSSTPTGTDTQYF. The CDR3 DNA is TGCGCCAGCAGCTCGACCCCGACGGGCACAGATACGCAGTATTTT.

The sample holds a few counts of this clonotype. V and J are TRBV28 and TRBJ2-3, with a weak D call TRBD2 (5 bases). This CDR3 spans 14 amino acids. V lost 6 bases and J 5 bases, leaving 15 bases between the germline ends. Germline V gene lookup returns CDR1 MDHEN and CDR2 SYDVKM. The CDR3 nucleotides are TGTGCCAGCAGCCTAAGCGGCTCCAAAGATACGCAGTATTTT. Protein sequence: CASSLSGSKDTQYF.

In its sample, this clonotype was seen a few times. The chain is built from TRBV7-9 and TRBJ2-2; 10 nucleotides align to TRBD2. J was trimmed by 8 bases and V by 1 base; bases with no gene match: 19. Germline V gene sequence: CDR1 SEHNR, CDR2 FQNEAQ (reference sequence). CDR3 length: 20 residues. CDR3 nucleotide sequence: TGTGCCAGCAGCTTAGGTCTACTAGCGGGAAGTCGTCCACTCCCGGGGGAGCTGTTTTTT. This encodes CASSLGLLAGSRPLPGELFF. The full variable domain, with the rest looked up from reference TRBV7-9 and TRBJ2-2, is DTGVSQNPRHKITKRGQNVTFRCDPISEHNRLYWYRQTLGQGPEFLTYFQNEAQLEKSRLLSDRFSAERPKGSFSTLEIQRTEQGDSAMYLCASSLGLLAGSRPLPGELFFGEGSRLTVL.

This clonotype has only a few counts. The chain couples TRBV29-1 to TRBJ2-1, with 12 bases lining up with TRBD1. After removal of 8 bases from V and 7 bases from J, the junction contained 9 bases not matched to a gene. The CDR3 is 14 amino acids. Germline loops: CDR1 SQVTM, CDR2 ANQGSEA. CDR3 DNA: TGCAGCCTAGCATCGGGACAGGGGGCAAATGAGCAGTTCTTC. This gives the protein CSLASGQGANEQFF.

This clonotype is classed as medium-sized. The V gene is TRBV12-3 or TRBV12-4, the J gene TRBJ1-2; D possibly corresponds to TRBD1 (6 bases). Trimming stripped 7 bases from V and 4 bases from J, with 16 bases between. The CDR3 spans 14 residues. CDR3 sequence: CASTSLRGGYGYTF. The CDR3 DNA reads TGTGCCAGCACTAGTCTCAGGGGTGGCTATGGCTACACCTTC.